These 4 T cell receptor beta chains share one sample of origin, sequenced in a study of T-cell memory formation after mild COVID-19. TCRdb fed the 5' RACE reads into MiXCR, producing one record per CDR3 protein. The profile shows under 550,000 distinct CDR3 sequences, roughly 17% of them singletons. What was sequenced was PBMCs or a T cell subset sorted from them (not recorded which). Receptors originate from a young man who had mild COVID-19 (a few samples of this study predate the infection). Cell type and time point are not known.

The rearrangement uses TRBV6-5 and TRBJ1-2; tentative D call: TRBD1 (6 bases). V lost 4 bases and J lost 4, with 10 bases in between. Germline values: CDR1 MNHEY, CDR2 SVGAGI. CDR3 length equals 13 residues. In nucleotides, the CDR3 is TGTGCCAGCAGTTGGGGGGGCGGCTATGGCTACACCTTC. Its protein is CASSWGGGYGYTF.

CDR3 amino acids: CASSKPSRTSASNQPQHF. Here the CDR3 DNA reads TGTGCCAGCAGCAAACCATCCCGGACCTCGGCCTCCAATCAGCCCCAGCATTTT. The V call is TRBV21-1, the J call TRBJ1-5; TRBD1 reflects the table's D call only, with no check against the DNA. TRBV21-1 is classified as a pseudogene. The CDR3 loop spans 18 amino acids.

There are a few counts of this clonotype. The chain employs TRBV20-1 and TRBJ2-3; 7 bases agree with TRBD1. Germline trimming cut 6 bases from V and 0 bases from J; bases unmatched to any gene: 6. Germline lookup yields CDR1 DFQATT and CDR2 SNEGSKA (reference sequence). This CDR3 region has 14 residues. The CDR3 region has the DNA TGCAGTGCCAGGACAGGTACTAGCACAGATACGCAGTATTTT. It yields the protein CSARTGTSTDTQYF.

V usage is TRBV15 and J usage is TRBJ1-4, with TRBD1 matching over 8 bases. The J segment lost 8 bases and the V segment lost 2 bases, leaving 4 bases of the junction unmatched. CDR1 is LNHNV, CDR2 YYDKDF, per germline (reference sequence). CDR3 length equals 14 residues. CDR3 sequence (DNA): TGTGCCACCAGCAGACAGGGGGCTGGAGAAAAACTGTTTTTT. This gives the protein CATSRQGAGEKLFF. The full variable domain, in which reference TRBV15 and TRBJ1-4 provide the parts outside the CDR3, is DAMVIQNPRYQVTQFGKPVTLSCSQTLNHNVMYWYQQKSSQAPKLLFHYYDKDFNNEADTPDNFQSRRPNTSFCFLDIRSPGLGDTAMYLCATSRQGAGEKLFFGSGTQLSVL.